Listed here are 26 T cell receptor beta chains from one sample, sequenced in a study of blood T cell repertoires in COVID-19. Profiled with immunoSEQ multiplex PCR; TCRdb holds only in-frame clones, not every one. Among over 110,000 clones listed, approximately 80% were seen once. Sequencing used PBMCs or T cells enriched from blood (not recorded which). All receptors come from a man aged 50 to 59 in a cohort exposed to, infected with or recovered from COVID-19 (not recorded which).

As DNA, the CDR3 is TGTGCCTGGAAAGGGGCGGGAGCTAGCACAGATACGCAGTATTTT. Amino acid sequence: CAWKGAGASTDTQYF. J is TRBJ2-3 and V is TRBV30; the match to TRBD2 covers 7 bases. Germline V gene data show CDR1 as GTSNPN and CDR2 as SVGIG (reference sequence). The junction had 7 bases not matched to a gene; V was cut back by 4 bases and J by 0 bases. The CDR3 length is 15 residues.

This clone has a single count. CDR3 coding DNA: TGTGCCAGCAGCCTGATGGGGGGGTACGAGCAGTACTTC. It encodes CASSLMGGYEQYF. The gene calls are TRBV2 and TRBJ2-7; 7 bases line up with TRBD2. The trim removed 6 bases at V and 4 bases at J, leaving 6 bases unmatched. CDR3 length equals 13 residues. CDR1 is SNHLY, CDR2 FYNNEI, per germline.

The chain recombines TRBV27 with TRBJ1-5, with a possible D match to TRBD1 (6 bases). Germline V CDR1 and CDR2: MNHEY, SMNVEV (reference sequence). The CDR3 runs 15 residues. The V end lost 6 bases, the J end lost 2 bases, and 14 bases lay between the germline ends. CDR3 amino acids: CASSSTGGRNQPQHF. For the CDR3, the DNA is TGTGCCAGCAGCTCCACGGGGGGGCGCAATCAGCCCCAGCATTTT.

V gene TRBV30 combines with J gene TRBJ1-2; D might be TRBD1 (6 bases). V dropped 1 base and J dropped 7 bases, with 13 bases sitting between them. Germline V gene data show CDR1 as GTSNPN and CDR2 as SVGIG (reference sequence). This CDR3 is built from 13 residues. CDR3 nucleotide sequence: TGTGCCTGGAGTGAAAACAGGGTTTCTGGCTACACCTTC. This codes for CAWSENRVSGYTF.

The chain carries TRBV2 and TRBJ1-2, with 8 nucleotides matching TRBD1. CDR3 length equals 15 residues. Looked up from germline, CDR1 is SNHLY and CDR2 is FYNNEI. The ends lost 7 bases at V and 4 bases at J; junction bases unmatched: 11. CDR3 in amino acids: CASTLGTGLAYGYTF. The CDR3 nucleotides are TGTGCCAGCACACTAGGGACAGGACTGGCCTATGGCTACACCTTC.

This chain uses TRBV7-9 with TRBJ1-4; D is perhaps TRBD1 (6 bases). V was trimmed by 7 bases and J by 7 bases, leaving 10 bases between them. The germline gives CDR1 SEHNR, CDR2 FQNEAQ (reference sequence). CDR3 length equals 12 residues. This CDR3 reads CASTTGFEKLFF. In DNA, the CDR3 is TGTGCCAGCACCACAGGGTTTGAAAAACTGTTTTTT.

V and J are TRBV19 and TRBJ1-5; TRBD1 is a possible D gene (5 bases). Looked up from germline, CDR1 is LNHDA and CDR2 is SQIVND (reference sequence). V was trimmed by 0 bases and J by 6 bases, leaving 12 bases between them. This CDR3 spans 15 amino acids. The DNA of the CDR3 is TGTGCCAGTAGTATAGATTACTCAGGGTTTCAGCCCCAGCATTTT. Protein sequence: CASSIDYSGFQPQHF.

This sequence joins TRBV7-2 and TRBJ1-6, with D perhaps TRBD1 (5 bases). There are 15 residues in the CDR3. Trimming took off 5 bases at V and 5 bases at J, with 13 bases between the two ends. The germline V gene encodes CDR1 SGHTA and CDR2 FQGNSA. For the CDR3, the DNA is TGTGCCAGCAGCCGCCAAGGGGCCGATAATTCACCCCTCCACTTT. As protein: CASSRQGADNSPLHF.

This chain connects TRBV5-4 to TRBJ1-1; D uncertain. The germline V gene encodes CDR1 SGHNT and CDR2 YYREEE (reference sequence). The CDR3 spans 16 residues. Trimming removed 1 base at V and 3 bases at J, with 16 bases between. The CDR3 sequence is CASSLSAGWQDTEAFF. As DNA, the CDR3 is TGTGCCAGCAGCTTGTCGGCAGGCTGGCAGGACACTGAAGCTTTCTTT.

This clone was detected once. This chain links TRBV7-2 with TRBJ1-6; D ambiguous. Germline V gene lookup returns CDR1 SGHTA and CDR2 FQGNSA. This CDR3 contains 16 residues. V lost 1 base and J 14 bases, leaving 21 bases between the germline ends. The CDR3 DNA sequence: TGTGCCAGCAGCTTAGTAGCGGACCTATTCTTCATGACCCTCCACTTT. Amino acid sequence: CASSLVADLFFMTLHF.

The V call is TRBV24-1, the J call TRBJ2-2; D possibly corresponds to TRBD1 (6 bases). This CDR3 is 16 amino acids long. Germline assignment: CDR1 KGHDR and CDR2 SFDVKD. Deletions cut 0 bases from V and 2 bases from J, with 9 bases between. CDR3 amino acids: CATSDLRGGNTGELFF. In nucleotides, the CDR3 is TGTGCCACCAGTGATTTGCGAGGGGGAAACACCGGGGAGCTGTTTTTT.

CDR3 protein: CASRGGASPGSYNEQFF. The CDR3 DNA reads as TGTGCCAGTAGAGGGGGGGCTAGCCCAGGTTCCTACAATGAGCAGTTCTTC. The rearrangement links TRBV19 to TRBJ2-1; TRBD2 might be the D (7 bases). This CDR3 has 17 residues. V lost 6 bases to trimming and J lost 1 base, with 19 bases between them. The germline gives CDR1 LNHDA, CDR2 SQIVND (reference sequence).

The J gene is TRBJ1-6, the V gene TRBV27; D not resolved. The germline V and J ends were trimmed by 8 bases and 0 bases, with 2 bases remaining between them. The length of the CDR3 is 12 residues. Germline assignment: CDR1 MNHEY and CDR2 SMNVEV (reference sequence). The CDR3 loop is CASHSYNSPLHF. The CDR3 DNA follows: TGTGCCAGCCACTCCTATAATTCACCCCTCCACTTT.

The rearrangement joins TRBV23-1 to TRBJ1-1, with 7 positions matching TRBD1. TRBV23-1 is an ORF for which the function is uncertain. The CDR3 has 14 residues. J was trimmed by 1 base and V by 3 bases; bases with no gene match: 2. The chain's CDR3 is CASSHGTANTEAFF. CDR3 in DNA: TGCGCCAGCAGTCATGGGACAGCGAACACTGAAGCTTTCTTT.

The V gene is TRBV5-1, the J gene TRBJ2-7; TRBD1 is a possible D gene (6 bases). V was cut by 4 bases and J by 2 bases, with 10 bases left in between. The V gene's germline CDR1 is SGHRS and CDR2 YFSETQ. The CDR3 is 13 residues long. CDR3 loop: CASSPTGTYEQYF. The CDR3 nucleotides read TGCGCCAGCAGCCCGACAGGTACCTACGAGCAGTACTTC. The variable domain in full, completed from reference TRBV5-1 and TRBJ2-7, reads KAGVTQTPRYLIKTRGQQVTLSCSPISGHRSVSWYQQTPGQGLQFLFEYFSETQRNKGNFPGRFSGRQFSNSRSEMNVSTLELGDSALYLCASSPTGTYEQYFGPGTRLTVT.

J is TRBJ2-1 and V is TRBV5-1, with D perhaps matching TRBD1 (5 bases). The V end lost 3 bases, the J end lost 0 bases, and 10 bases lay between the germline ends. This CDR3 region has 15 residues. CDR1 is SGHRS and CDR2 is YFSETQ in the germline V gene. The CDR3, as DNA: TGCGCCAGCAGCTCCGACAGCAGCTCCTACAATGAGCAGTTCTTC. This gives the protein CASSSDSSSYNEQFF.

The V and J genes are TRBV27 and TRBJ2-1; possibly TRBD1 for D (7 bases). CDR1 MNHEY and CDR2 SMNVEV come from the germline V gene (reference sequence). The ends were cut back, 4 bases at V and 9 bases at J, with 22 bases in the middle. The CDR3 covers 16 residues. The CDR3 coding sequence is TGTGCCAGCAGTTCCGGTTTTGGAGGGGGCGCGGGTGAGCAGTTCTTC. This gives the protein CASSSGFGGGAGEQFF.

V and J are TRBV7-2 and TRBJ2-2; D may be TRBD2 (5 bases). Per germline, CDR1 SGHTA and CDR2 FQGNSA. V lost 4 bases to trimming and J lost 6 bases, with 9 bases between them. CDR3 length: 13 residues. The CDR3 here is CASSYGLPGELFF. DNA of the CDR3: TGTGCCAGCAGCTACGGACTCCCCGGGGAGCTGTTTTTT.

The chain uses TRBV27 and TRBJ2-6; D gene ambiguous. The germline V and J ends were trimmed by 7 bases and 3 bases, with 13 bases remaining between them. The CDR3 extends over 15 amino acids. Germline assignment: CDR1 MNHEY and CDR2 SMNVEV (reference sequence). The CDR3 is CASKDWVHGANVLTF. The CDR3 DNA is TGTGCCAGCAAAGACTGGGTCCATGGGGCCAACGTCCTGACTTTC.

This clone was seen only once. The DNA of the CDR3 is TGTGCCACCGCGGCTAGGAGCACAGATACGCAGTATTTT. Translation: CATAARSTDTQYF. The rearrangement uses TRBV24-1 and TRBJ2-3; D not resolved. Germline loops: CDR1 KGHDR, CDR2 SFDVKD. The CDR3 has 13 amino acids. Deletions cut 9 bases from V and 0 bases from J, with 9 bases between.

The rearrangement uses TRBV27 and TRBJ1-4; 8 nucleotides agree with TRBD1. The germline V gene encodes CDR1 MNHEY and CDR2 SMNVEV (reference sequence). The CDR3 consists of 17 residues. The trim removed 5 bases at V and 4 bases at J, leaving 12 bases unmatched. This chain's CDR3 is CASSAGQGAGGNEKLFF. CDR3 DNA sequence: TGTGCCAGCAGTGCCGGACAGGGAGCAGGGGGTAATGAAAAACTGTTTTTT.

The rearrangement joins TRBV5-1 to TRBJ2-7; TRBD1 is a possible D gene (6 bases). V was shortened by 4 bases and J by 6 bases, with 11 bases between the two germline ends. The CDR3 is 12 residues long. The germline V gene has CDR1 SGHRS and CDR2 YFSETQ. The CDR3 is CASSQQGTEQYF. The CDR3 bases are TGCGCCAGCAGCCAACAGGGAACCGAGCAGTACTTC.

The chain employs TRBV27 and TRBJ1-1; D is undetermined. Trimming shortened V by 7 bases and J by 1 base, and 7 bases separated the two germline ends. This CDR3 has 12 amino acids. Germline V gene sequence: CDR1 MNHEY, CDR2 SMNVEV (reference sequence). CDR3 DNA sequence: TGTGCCAGCAAGACGGGGAACACTGAAGCTTTCTTT. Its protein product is CASKTGNTEAFF.

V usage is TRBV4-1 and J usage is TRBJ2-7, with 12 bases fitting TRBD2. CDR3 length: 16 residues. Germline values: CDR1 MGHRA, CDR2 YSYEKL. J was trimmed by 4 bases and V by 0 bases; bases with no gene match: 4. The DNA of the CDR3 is TGCGCCAGCAGCCAAGAAGGACTAGCGGGGTGGTACGAGCAGTACTTC. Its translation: CASSQEGLAGWYEQYF.

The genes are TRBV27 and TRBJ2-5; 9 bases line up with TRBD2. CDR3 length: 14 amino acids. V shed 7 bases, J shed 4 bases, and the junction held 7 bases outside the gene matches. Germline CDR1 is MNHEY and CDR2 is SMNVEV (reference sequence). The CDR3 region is CASTRGGLGETQYF. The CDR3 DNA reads TGTGCCAGCACGCGGGGGGGCCTCGGAGAGACCCAGTACTTC.

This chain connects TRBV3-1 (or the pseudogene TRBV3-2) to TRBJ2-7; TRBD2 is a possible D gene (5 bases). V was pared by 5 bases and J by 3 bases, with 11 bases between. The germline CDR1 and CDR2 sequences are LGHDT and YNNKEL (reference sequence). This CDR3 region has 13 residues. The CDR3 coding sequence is TGTGCCAGCAGCGCCCCGGGGAGCTACGAGCAGTACTTC. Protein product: CASSAPGSYEQYF.